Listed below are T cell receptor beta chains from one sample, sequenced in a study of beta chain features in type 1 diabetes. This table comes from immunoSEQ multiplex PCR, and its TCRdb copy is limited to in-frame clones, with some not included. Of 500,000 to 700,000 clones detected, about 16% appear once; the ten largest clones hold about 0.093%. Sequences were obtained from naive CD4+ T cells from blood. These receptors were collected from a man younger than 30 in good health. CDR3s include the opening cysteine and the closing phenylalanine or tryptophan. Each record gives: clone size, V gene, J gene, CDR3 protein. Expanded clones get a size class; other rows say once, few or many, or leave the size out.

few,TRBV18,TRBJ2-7,CASSSQGASSYEQYF
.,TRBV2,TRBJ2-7,CASSELRYPRPYEQYF
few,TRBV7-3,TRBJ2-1,CASSPKVYGGSSYNEQFF
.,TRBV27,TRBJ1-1,CASSASHLNTEAFF
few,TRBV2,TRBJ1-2,CASSLTANYGYTF
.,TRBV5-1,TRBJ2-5,CASSFTGGRETQYF
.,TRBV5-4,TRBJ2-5,CASSATGLETQYF
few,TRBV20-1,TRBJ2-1,CRGQGGHEQFF
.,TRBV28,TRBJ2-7,CASSSPDRYEQYF
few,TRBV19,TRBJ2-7,CASSIGDRPIYEQYF
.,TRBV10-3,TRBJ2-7,CAISEVGQTHYEQYF
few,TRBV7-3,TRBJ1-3,CASSLGHSGNTIYF
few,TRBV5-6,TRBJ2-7,CASSLRQGAYEQYF
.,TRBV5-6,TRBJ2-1,CASSSDLWVWRPHNEQFF
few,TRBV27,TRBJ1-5,CASSPALRSNQPQHF
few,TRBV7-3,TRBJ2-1,CASSQTGVQFF
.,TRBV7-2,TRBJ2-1,CASSPGLAGSSYNEQFF
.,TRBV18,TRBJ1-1,CASSPRVTEAFF
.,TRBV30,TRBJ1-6,CAWSAGQFNYNSPLHF
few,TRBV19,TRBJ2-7,CASSALTSGTYEQYF
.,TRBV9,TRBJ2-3,CASSALGGRLDAQYF
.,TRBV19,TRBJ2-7,CASIGQGYEQYF
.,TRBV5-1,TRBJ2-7,CASSKRTPPEYF
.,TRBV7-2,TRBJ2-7,CASSLAGPNYEQYF
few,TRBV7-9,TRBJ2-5,CASSLGQAEEYF
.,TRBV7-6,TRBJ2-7,CASSLGQGFGEQYF
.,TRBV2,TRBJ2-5,CAGSGLAGGGETQYF
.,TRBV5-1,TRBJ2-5,CASSLKGTSGSWWETQYF
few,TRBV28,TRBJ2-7,CASSLSTYEQYF
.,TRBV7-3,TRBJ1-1,CASSLMGGTEAFF
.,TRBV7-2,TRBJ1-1,CASSTQENTEAFF
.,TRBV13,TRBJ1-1,CASSFPPGGGYNTEAFF
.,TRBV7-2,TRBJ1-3,CASSSGPSSGNTIYF
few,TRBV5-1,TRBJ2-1,CASSSTLNEQFF
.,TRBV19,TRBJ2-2,CASGLAGGPTGELFF
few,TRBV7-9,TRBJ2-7,CASHSGGTNF
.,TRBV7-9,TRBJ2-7,CASSSWGQVYEQYF
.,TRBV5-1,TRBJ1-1,CASSLGTGHSDTEAFF
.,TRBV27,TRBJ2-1,CASRERTSGGAEQFF
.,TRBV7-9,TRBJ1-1,CASSLATLMNTEAFF
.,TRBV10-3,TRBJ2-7,CAISDPSRGTGKSHEQYF
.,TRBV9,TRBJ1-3,CASSGSGNTIYF
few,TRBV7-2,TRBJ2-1,CASSEGQRYNEQFF
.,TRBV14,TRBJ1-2,CASSQFRGYNTF
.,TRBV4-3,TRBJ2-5,CASSQGGYQETQYF
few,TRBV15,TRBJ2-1,CATLGGVSYNEQFF
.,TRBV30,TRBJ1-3,CAWAGTASSGNTIYF
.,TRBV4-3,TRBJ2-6,CASSQASSGANVLTF
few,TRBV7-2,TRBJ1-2,CASSLSWDRRDGYTF
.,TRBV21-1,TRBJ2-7,CASRETGGSYEQYF
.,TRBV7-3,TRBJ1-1,CASSLTSADGEAFF
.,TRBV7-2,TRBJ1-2,CASSLGQGRDGYTF
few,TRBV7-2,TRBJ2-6,CASSLLLAGGPGANVLTF
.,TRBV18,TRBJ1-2,CASSPTGANYGYTF
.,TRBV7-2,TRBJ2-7,CASSLDIRVDSGSTYEQYF